This T cell receptor (beta chain) is from a study of cytomegalovirus exposure and HLA in healthy donors. Across the whole study: Later analysis reported that the 110 or so validation repertoires shared the platform of the 650 to 700 first-cohort repertoires.

Whole-study findings and limits: First-cohort TCR clusters were later found to tend to co-occur in the 90 to 150 validation repertoires.

The repertoire was sequenced with immunoSEQ multiplex PCR; TCRdb's copy has only in-frame clones and lacks some. This table has a few hundred thousand clones, approximately 90% appearing once. As regards this clone: What it binds is unknown.

Germline loops: CDR1 SGHNT, CDR2 YYREEE (reference sequence). The ends were cut back, 2 bases at V and 4 bases at J, with 12 bases in the middle. The CDR3 totals 15 residues. This sequence joins TRBV5-4 and TRBJ1-4; perhaps TRBD1 as D (5 bases). The TCR was taken from a woman aged 18-30 years in good health and CMV-seronegative. The sample taken for sequencing was PBMCs. The CDR3 region is CASSFKQADNEKLFF. CDR3 nucleotide sequence: TGTGCCAGCAGCTTTAAACAGGCAGATAATGAAAAACTGTTTTTT.